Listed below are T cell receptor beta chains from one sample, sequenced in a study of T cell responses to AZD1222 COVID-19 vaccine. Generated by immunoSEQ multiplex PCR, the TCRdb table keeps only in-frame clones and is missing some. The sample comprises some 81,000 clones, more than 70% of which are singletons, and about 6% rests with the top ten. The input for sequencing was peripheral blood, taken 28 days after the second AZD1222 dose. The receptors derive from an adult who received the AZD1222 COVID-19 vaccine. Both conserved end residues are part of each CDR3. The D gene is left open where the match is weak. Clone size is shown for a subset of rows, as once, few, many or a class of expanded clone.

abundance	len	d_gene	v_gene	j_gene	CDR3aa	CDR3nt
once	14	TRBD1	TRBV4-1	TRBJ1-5	CASSHRQGDQPQHF	TGCGCCAGCAGCCACAGACAGGGGGATCAGCCCCAGCATTTT
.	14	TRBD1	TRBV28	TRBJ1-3	CASNSGGPGNTIYF	TGTGCCAGCAATTCAGGGGGCCCTGGAAACACCATATATTTT
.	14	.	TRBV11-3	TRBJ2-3	CASSHSEGPDTQYF	TGTGCCAGCAGCCATAGCGAGGGCCCAGATACGCAGTATTTT
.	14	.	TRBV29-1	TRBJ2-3	CSVEVRGGSDTQYF	TGCAGCGTTGAAGTCCGCGGCGGGTCAGATACGCAGTATTTT
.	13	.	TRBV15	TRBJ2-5	CATQDGALGTQYF	TGTGCCACCCAAGACGGGGCTTTGGGGACCCAGTACTTC
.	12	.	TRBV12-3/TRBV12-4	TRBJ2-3	CASGGGTDTQYF	TGTGCCAGCGGAGGGGGCACAGATACGCAGTATTTT
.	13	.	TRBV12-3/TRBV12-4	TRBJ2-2	CASSSRNTGELFF	TGTGCCAGCAGTTCCCGGAACACCGGGGAGCTGTTTTTT
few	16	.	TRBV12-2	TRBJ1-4	CASRLGLLATNEKLFF	TGTGCAAGTCGCTTAGGACTCCTCGCAACTAATGAAAAACTGTTTTTT
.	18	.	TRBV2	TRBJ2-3	CASFQGFRDHVRADTQYF	TGTGCCAGCTTCCAGGGATTCCGGGATCATGTACGAGCAGATACGCAGTATTTT
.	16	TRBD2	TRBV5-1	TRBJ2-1	CASSTGLAGGKNEQFF	TGCGCCAGCAGCACCGGATTAGCGGGGGGAAAAAATGAGCAGTTCTTC
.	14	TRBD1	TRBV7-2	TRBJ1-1	CASSIQGVRTEAFF	TGTGCCAGCAGCATCCAGGGGGTGCGCACTGAAGCTTTCTTT
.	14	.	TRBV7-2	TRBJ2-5	CASSLVGLAETQYF	TGTGCCAGCAGCTTAGTGGGCCTAGCGGAGACCCAGTACTTC
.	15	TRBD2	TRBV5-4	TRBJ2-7	CASSPSGGSSYEQYF	TGTGCCAGCAGCCCTAGCGGGGGAAGTTCCTACGAGCAGTACTTC
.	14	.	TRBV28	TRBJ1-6	CASSRLRDGSPLHF	TGTGCCAGCAGCCGCCTGAGGGATGGTTCACCCCTCCACTTT
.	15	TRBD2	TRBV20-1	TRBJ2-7	CSASPGGSAVYEQYF	TGCAGTGCTAGTCCTGGCGGGAGTGCCGTCTACGAGCAGTACTTC
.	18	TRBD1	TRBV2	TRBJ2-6	CASRETGGAFSGANVLTF	TGTGCCAGCAGGGAGACAGGGGGCGCTTTCTCTGGGGCCAACGTCCTGACTTTC
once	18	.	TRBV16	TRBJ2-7	CASSQLAYRHGGSGEQYF	TGTGCCAGCAGCCAATTGGCCTATAGACACGGAGGGAGTGGGGAGCAGTACTTC
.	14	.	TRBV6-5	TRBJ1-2	CASSQQPSFGGYTF	TGTGCCAGCAGCCAACAACCAAGCTTCGGCGGCTACACCTTC
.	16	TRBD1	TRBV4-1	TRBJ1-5	CASSQDGSGGNQPQHF	TGCGCCAGCAGCCAAGATGGGTCAGGGGGGAATCAGCCCCAGCATTTT
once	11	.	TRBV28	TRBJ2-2	CASSQNGELFF	TGTGCCAGCAGTCAAAACGGGGAGCTGTTTTTT
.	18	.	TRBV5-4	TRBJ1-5	CASSLGTGPLYSNQPQHF	TGTGCCAGCAGCTTGGGTACAGGGCCCCTATATAGCAATCAGCCCCAGCATTTT
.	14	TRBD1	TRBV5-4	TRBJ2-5	CASSKQGAQETQYF	TGTGCCAGCAGTAAACAGGGGGCACAAGAGACCCAGTACTTC
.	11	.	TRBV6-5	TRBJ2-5	CASIEFGTQYF	TGTGCCAGCATCGAATTTGGGACCCAGTACTTC